Reported below is one TCR beta chain. At least ten counts were recorded for this clonotype. This receptor's antigen is unknown. No much larger clone is present one base from it, and per-base qualities are unavailable. The data were obtained in a study of early T cells in non-severe SARS-CoV-2 infection (dated by TCRdb to the early 2020s). About the study as a whole: Because TCR sequencing was done on bulk RNA from unsorted whole blood, the alpha and beta chains could not be paired. Overall study results and their limits: Matching against VDJdb was skewed toward anti-spike CD8 responses, likely underestimated virus-specific expansions, and missed private and CD4 specificities.

Spanning cysteine to phenylalanine, the CDR3 consists of 13 amino acids. Kept here is only the CDR3 DNA, which spans 39 bases and is read in frame from base 1. CDR1 and CDR2 are drawn from the germline V gene: MNHNS, SASEGT. The junction shows trimming of 7 bases on V and 1 base on J, plus 10 bases between the germline ends. The study was a case-control design nested within a healthcare worker cohort in London, UK, with weekly nasopharyngeal swab PCR tests and blood sampling. Healthcare workers were recruited between 23 and 31 March 2020, during the week of the UK lockdown, and were followed weekly for up to roughly 16 weeks. The library was made by 5' RACE. Sequencing instrument: NextSeq 500. In the TCR library protocol, unique molecular identifiers were attached to individual cDNA molecules to correct for PCR bias and sequencing error. Both TCR alpha and beta chains were sequenced, and tight co-correlation was observed between alpha and beta sequence abundances in each sample. The paper's data handling went like this. V gene, J gene and CDR3 annotation of TCR sequences was performed with Decombinator V4. TCRs were defined as expanded if a significant change between any two time points was detected under a Poisson model with p below 0.0001. Abundances of TCRs were expressed as counts per million after normalisation to the total number of TCRs sequenced in each sample. MAIT TCRs were defined by TRAV1-2 paired with TRAJ12, TRAJ20 or TRAJ33, and iNKT TCRs by TRAV10 paired with TRAJ18. VDJdb, accessed 1 November 2021, was searched for CMV, EBV and SARS-CoV-2 annotated TCRs, excluding TCRs annotated for multiple antigens. TCRdb reanalyzed the raw reads on its own, using fastp at Q25 for trimming and MiXCR for clone calling, and kept in-frame beta chains. Rows merge per CDR3 protein into single entries with the most common DNA and genes. The authors' filters were not applied to this entry. In this sample the table shows around 60,000 distinct CDR3 sequences, roughly 13% of which occur a single time. The top ten clonotypes cover around 3.9% of the sample.

Rearrangement joined TRBV6-1 to TRBJ1-1, and the D gene may be TRBD1, 5 bases matching. This TCR was recovered from an adult who was a healthcare worker with PCR-confirmed SARS-CoV-2 infection or an uninfected control (not recorded which). The sample taken for sequencing was whole blood. The CDR3 region has the sequence CASTGFRNTEAFF. In nucleotide form, the sequence is TGTGCCAGCACAGGGTTTCGGAACACTGAAGCTTTCTTT.